These 14 T cell receptor beta chains were sequenced from one sample in a study of OX40 agonist ivuxolimab in advanced cancers. Using immunoSEQ multiplex PCR, the repertoire was profiled, and TCRdb retains in-frame clones only, with some absent. The sample includes some 57,000 clones, 92% of them seen just once. Sequences were derived from CD4+ or CD8+ T cells sorted from blood, sampled in a trial of the OX40 agonist ivuxolimab. Receptors were obtained from an adult with an advanced solid tumor such as melanoma, head and neck, liver or kidney cancer.

The chain uses TRBV11-3 and TRBJ2-7; a weak D match, TRBD2 (6 bases). Trimming removed 1 base from V and 3 bases from J, with 7 bases in between. Germline loops: CDR1 SGHNT, CDR2 YENEEA. The CDR3 is made up of 13 amino acids. The CDR3 sequence: CASSLAEGYEQYV. The CDR3 DNA is TGTGCCAGCAGCTTAGCGGAGGGCTACGAGCAGTACGTC.

The V call is TRBV28, the J call TRBJ2-3; D unresolved. V lost 3 bases, J lost 3 bases, and 10 bases lay in between. This CDR3 is 14 amino acids long. Germline V gene lookup returns CDR1 MDHEN and CDR2 SYDVKM. The CDR3 sequence is CASSFRVGTDTQYF. CDR3 bases: TGTGCCAGCAGTTTTAGGGTGGGTACAGATACGCAGTATTTT.

This rearrangement joins TRBV6-8 to TRBJ2-7, with a possible D match to TRBD2 (5 bases). Germline CDR1 MNHGY, CDR2 SAAAGT. The CDR3 is made up of 13 amino acids. V lost 2 bases, J lost 2 bases, and 7 bases lay in between. The CDR3 region has the DNA TGTGCCAGCAGTTACCGGGGTACCTACGAGCAGTACGTC. Its translation: CASSYRGTYEQYV.

This chain connects TRBV5-1 to TRBJ1-5; D may be TRBD1 (6 bases). Trimming cost V 2 bases and J 4 bases, with 7 bases left between them. There are 13 residues in the CDR3. Germline V gene data show CDR1 as SGHRS and CDR2 as YFSETQ. This CDR3 reads CASSLQGNQPQHF. CDR3 DNA sequence: TGCGCCAGCAGCTTACAGGGTAATCAGCCCCAGCATTTT.

J is TRBJ1-4 and V is TRBV6-5, with a tentative D call TRBD1 (5 bases). The CDR3 runs 13 residues. V was trimmed by 4 bases and J by 8 bases, leaving 11 bases between them. Germline V CDR1 and CDR2: MNHEY, SVGAGI. CDR3 in amino acids: CASSWGKVEKLFF. The DNA for the CDR3 is TGTGCCAGCAGTTGGGGGAAGGTGGAAAAACTGTTTTTT.

V usage is TRBV7-8 and J usage is TRBJ1-1; D unclear. Deletions cut 0 bases from V and 10 bases from J, with 9 bases between. The CDR3 is 12 residues long. Germline V gene lookup returns CDR1 SGHVS and CDR2 FQNEAQ. The CDR3 coding sequence is TGTGCCAGCAGCTTAGCGCGCTCCTCAGCTTTCTTT. Its protein is CASSLARSSAFF.

The chain joins TRBV19 to TRBJ1-2, with D perhaps matching TRBD1 (5 bases). The CDR3 is 16 amino acids. CDR1 and CDR2 (germline): LNHDA, SQIVND (reference sequence). Trimming took 5 bases from V and 6 from J, leaving 22 bases between them. This chain's CDR3 is CASSLGPDPGTHGYTF. Here the CDR3 DNA reads TGTGCCAGTAGTTTAGGCCCAGATCCCGGGACTCATGGCTACACCTTC.

V and J are TRBV4-3 and TRBJ1-2; no clear D. The germline V gene has CDR1 LGHNA and CDR2 YSLEER. The CDR3 runs 15 residues. Trimming removed 0 bases at V and 4 bases at J, with 12 bases between. CDR3 in DNA: TGCGCCAGCAGCCAAGAAGGTACAGCAACCTATGGCTACACCTTC. Protein sequence: CASSQEGTATYGYTF.

This rearrangement joins TRBV5-4 to TRBJ2-1; TRBD2 aligns across 7 bases. The CDR3 runs 14 residues. Germline V gives CDR1 SGHNT, CDR2 YYREEE (reference sequence). Losses at the gene ends were 3 bases for V and 1 base for J; bases not matched to a gene: 1. In DNA, the CDR3 is TGTGCCAGCAGCTGGGGGGGTTCCTACAATGAGCAGTTCTTC. Translated: CASSWGGSYNEQFF.

The V and J genes are TRBV4-3 and TRBJ2-1; TRBD1 is a possible D gene (5 bases). Germline CDR1 is LGHNA and CDR2 is YSLEER. The CDR3 covers 15 residues. V gave up 0 bases and J gave up 3 bases, with 9 bases separating them. The CDR3 reads CASSQDNQGYNEQFF. CDR3 nucleotides: TGCGCCAGCAGCCAAGATAATCAGGGCTACAATGAGCAGTTCTTC.

The chain recombines TRBV27 with TRBJ1-5; D not resolved. CDR3 length equals 14 residues. V dropped 1 base and J dropped 4 bases, with 8 bases sitting between them. Germline V gene sequence: CDR1 MNHEY, CDR2 SMNVEV (reference sequence). The CDR3 loop is CASSLYVGNQPQHF. DNA for the CDR3: TGTGCCAGCAGTTTATATGTGGGGAATCAGCCCCAGCATTTT.

V gene TRBV14 combines with J gene TRBJ2-4, with D perhaps given as TRBD1 or TRBD2 (5 bases each). Germline CDR1 reads SGHDN; CDR2 reads FVKESK. The V and J ends lost 3 bases and 5 bases respectively, with 8 bases between them. This CDR3 region has 13 residues. The CDR3 here is CASSHRGENIQYF. In DNA, the CDR3 is TGTGCCAGCAGCCACCGGGGCGAAAACATTCAGTACTTC.

This rearrangement joins TRBV28 to TRBJ1-1, with 8 positions matching TRBD1. V lost 4 bases to trimming and J lost 2 bases; unmatched junction nucleotides: 12. CDR1 is MDHEN and CDR2 is SYDVKM in the germline V gene. CDR3 length: 17 amino acids. The CDR3 reads CASSSSPGQDINTEAFF. The DNA for the CDR3 is TGTGCCAGCAGTTCGTCCCCGGGACAGGATATAAACACTGAAGCTTTCTTT.

CDR3 bases: TGTGCCACTTGGGGCGGGGGGAGCAATCAGCCCCAGCATTTT. Protein: CATWGGGSNQPQHF. The chain links TRBV6-5 to TRBJ1-5; D is perhaps TRBD1 (5 bases). The V end was cut by 10 bases, the J end by 1 base, with 14 bases between. The CDR3 sequence is 14 residues long. Germline V CDR1 and CDR2: MNHEY, SVGAGI.